Below, one TCR beta chain is given with its context. Data came from immunoSEQ multiplex PCR; TCRdb stores just in-frame clones and leaves some out. The sample lists roughly 180,000 clones, 70% to 90% occurring once. The data were taken from a study of blood T cell repertoires in COVID-19. V gave up 2 bases and J gave up 2 bases, with 9 bases separating them. Germline CDR1 is MNHEY and CDR2 is SMNVEV (reference sequence). The CDR3 has 14 residues. The rearrangement uses TRBV27 and TRBJ2-5; possible D gene TRBD2, 5 bases. This clonotype was obtained from a woman aged 50 to 60 with COVID-19, enrolled during active disease. Specimen: peripheral blood. CDR3 nucleotide sequence: TGTGCCAGCAGTTTAAGCCGACTACAAGAGACCCAGTACTTC. Protein: CASSLSRLQETQYF.